This TCR beta chain appears in the sequencing data of a study of response to subunit inactivated influenza vaccine. Study-wide results and caveats: Seasonal influenza vaccination, on each occasion, was suggested by the authors to recruit few new T cells.

This clonotype was seen a handful of times. Its antigen is undetermined. TCRdb reanalysed the RT-PCR reads using MiXCR and keeps one entry per CDR3 protein. This sample has around 760,000 distinct CDR3 sequences; more than 11% occur once, and the top ten carry approximately 6.5%. Sequenced here: PBMCs from blood, sampled 14 days before vaccination. The sequence was obtained from a man aged 50 to 60 who received an inactivated influenza vaccine.

CDR3 loop: CSAGDRGSGTEAFF. In DNA form, the CDR3 reads TGCAGTGCTGGGGACAGGGGAAGTGGCACTGAAGCTTTCTTT. V gene TRBV20-1 combines with J gene TRBJ1-1, with 10 positions matching TRBD1. V gave up 5 bases and J gave up 4 bases; unmatched junction bases: 7. The germline V gene has CDR1 DFQATT and CDR2 SNEGSKA (reference sequence). The CDR3 has 14 amino acids.